The present entry profiles one T cell receptor beta chain with its context. What it binds is unknown. A sample-barcoded 5' primer and a J-beta primer mix were used in a second PCR of roughly 7 to 11 cycles. The template-switch adaptor, which had 12 random nucleotides, put a tag on each cDNA molecule. TCRdb used MiXCR to reprocess the 5' RACE reads, holding one entry per CDR3 protein. The data contain about 780,000 distinct CDR3 sequences, around 50% of them singletons. There are 14 residues in the CDR3. V was pared by 6 bases and J by 7 bases, with 4 bases of the junction left unmatched. Germline assignment: CDR1 MDHEN and CDR2 SYDVKM. The data derive from a study of blood T cells in healthy people across ages. Study-wide points: The long-lived group displayed more naive CD4+ cells, plus higher diversity, than the aged donors did.

This chain links TRBV28 with TRBJ2-5; 14 nucleotides line up with TRBD2. The origin of this receptor is a man older than 75 in good health. The sequenced sample was blood. The chain's CDR3 is CASRSTSGGGTQYF. The CDR3 DNA reads as TGTGCCAGCAGGTCGACTAGCGGGGGGGGGACCCAGTACTTC.